A single sample gave rise to the 17 T cell receptor beta chains below, sequenced in a study of blood T cell repertoires in COVID-19. The repertoire was sequenced with immunoSEQ multiplex PCR; TCRdb's copy has only in-frame clones and lacks some. The sample has some 200,000 clones, roughly 84% seen once; the top ten hold over 2.5%. The sequenced sample was peripheral blood. The receptor set was obtained from a man aged 45-65 years who had recovered from COVID-19.

This clone was counted between two and nine times. The J gene is TRBJ2-2, the V gene TRBV28, with 12 bases lining up with TRBD2. Germline values: CDR1 MDHEN, CDR2 SYDVKM. There are 17 residues in the CDR3. Trimming at V came to 3 bases and at J to 2 bases, leaving 4 bases not matched to a gene. In DNA form, the CDR3 reads TGTGCCAGCAGTTTCCAGGGACTAGCGGGTAACACCGGGGAGCTGTTTTTT. Amino acid sequence: CASSFQGLAGNTGELFF.

This rearrangement joins TRBV3-1 (or the pseudogene TRBV3-2) to TRBJ2-3; 13 bases are shared with TRBD2. The CDR3 consists of 14 residues. V trimming: 5 bases; J trimming: 13 bases; junction bases outside the gene matches: 9. From germline, CDR1 is LGHDT and CDR2 YNNKEL (reference sequence). The CDR3 protein is CASSSRTSGRGEYF. The CDR3 DNA sequence: TGTGCCAGCAGCTCGCGGACTAGCGGGAGAGGAGAGTATTTT.

The chain couples TRBV5-1 to TRBJ2-7, with TRBD1 matching over 7 bases. Germline CDR1 reads SGHRS; CDR2 reads YFSETQ. This CDR3 is 15 amino acids long. The V segment lost 4 bases and the J segment 0 bases; nucleotides outside the gene matches: 7. Here the CDR3 reads CASSRGTVDSYEQYF. CDR3 nucleotide sequence: TGCGCCAGCAGCCGTGGGACAGTGGACTCCTACGAGCAGTACTTC. Full variable domain (remainder filled in from reference TRBV5-1 and TRBJ2-7): KAGVTQTPRYLIKTRGQQVTLSCSPISGHRSVSWYQQTPGQGLQFLFEYFSETQRNKGNFPGRFSGRQFSNSRSEMNVSTLELGDSALYLCASSRGTVDSYEQYFGPGTRLTVT.

This clone has just one count. The CDR3 sequence is CASSLMGRGEQFF. CDR3 coding DNA: TGTGCCAGCAGTTTAATGGGTAGAGGTGAGCAGTTCTTC. The chain links TRBV12-3 or TRBV12-4 to TRBJ2-1; D uncertain. Trimming stripped 2 bases from V and 9 bases from J, with 11 bases between. CDR3 size: 13 residues.

The chain couples TRBV4-1 to TRBJ1-3; D may be TRBD1 (6 bases). Germline loops: CDR1 MGHRA, CDR2 YSYEKL. The CDR3 is 20 amino acids. The V and J ends lost 1 base and 0 bases respectively, with 22 bases between them. The CDR3 DNA is TGCGCCAGCAGCCAAGGGATACTCCAGACAGGAAATAGCTCTGGAAACACCATATATTTT. This gives the protein CASSQGILQTGNSSGNTIYF.

The CDR3 spells CASSRDRVTNEQFF. Written as DNA, the CDR3 is TGTGCCAGCAGCCGGGACAGGGTAACAAATGAGCAGTTCTTC. The rearrangement uses TRBV6-5 and TRBJ2-1, with 9 bases aligning to TRBD1. The CDR3 length is 14 residues. The germline V gene encodes CDR1 MNHEY and CDR2 SVGAGI. V shed 6 bases and J 7 bases; nucleotides not matched to a gene: 7.

The chain carries TRBV9 and TRBJ2-5, with 13 positions matching TRBD2. This CDR3 has 16 residues. The ends lost 3 bases at V and 3 bases at J; junction bases unmatched: 5. Germline V gene lookup returns CDR1 SGDLS and CDR2 YYNGEE. The CDR3 spells CASSEGGLAGKETQYF. DNA of the CDR3: TGTGCCAGCAGCGAGGGGGGACTAGCGGGAAAAGAGACCCAGTACTTC.

This clone has a handful of counts. V usage is TRBV5-5 and J usage is TRBJ1-4; D not certain. V lost 0 bases and J lost 5, with 14 bases in between. CDR3 length equals 16 residues. Germline CDR1 and CDR2: SGHKS and YYEKEE (reference sequence). The CDR3 DNA follows: TGTGCCAGCAGCTTGGCAGGTGGCAGCCAGAATGAAAAACTGTTTTTT. Encoded protein: CASSLAGGSQNEKLFF. Looking up the rest from reference TRBV5-5 and TRBJ1-4 gives the full variable domain: DAGVTQSPTHLIKTRGQQVTLRCSPISGHKSVSWYQQVLGQGPQFIFQYYEKEERGRGNFPDRFSARQFPNYSSELNVNALLLGDSALYLCASSLAGGSQNEKLFFGSGTQLSVL.

This clone was counted once. This chain uses TRBV18 with TRBJ2-3; D ambiguous. The ends were cut back, 0 bases at V and 6 bases at J, with 4 bases in the middle. The V gene's germline CDR1 is KGHSH and CDR2 LQKENI. The CDR3 covers 12 residues. CDR3 loop: CASSPPGDTQYF. CDR3 nucleotides: TGTGCCAGCTCACCACCCGGGGATACGCAGTATTTT.

The chain links TRBV10-2 to TRBJ2-5; TRBD2 is a possible D gene (6 bases). This CDR3 has 17 amino acids. The V gene lost 2 bases and the J gene lost 4 bases, with 20 bases spanning the gap. Germline V gene data show CDR1 as WSHSY and CDR2 as SAAADI. The CDR3 loop reads CASSEVGPGRSGETQYF. CDR3 in DNA: TGCGCCAGCAGTGAGGTAGGGCCGGGGAGGAGCGGAGAGACCCAGTACTTC.

This clone showed up just a few times. The J gene is TRBJ1-1, the V gene TRBV18; TRBD1 matches at 9 bases. V lost 5 bases and J lost 1; bases outside the gene matches: 2. This CDR3 has 14 amino acids. CDR1 is KGHSH, CDR2 LQKENI, per germline. The DNA of the CDR3 is TGTGCCAGCTCAATGGGACAGGGGAACACTGAAGCTTTCTTT. Its protein product is CASSMGQGNTEAFF.

V gene TRBV7-2 combines with J gene TRBJ2-7; 8 positions match TRBD1. Germline loops: CDR1 SGHTA, CDR2 FQGNSA. The CDR3 runs 14 residues. V lost 1 base to trimming and J lost 6 bases; unmatched junction nucleotides: 5. For the CDR3, the DNA is TGTGCCAGCAGCTTAGTACAGGGGGGTCGCGAGCAGTACTTC. Residues: CASSLVQGGREQYF. Based on the CDR3 plus reference TRBV7-2 and TRBJ2-7, the full variable domain is GAGVSQSPSNKVTEKGKDVELRCDPISGHTALYWYRQSLGQGLEFLIYFQGNSAPDKSGLPSDRFSAERTGGSVSTLTIQRTQQEDSAVYLCASSLVQGGREQYFGPGTRLTVT.

The chain couples TRBV28 to TRBJ1-5; maybe TRBD1 (5 bases). Trimming stripped 8 bases from V and 0 bases from J, with 17 bases between. The CDR3 length is 16 residues. Looked up from germline, CDR1 is MDHEN and CDR2 is SYDVKM. The CDR3 is CASQPPHRNSNQPQHF. Here the CDR3 DNA reads TGTGCCAGCCAACCCCCCCACAGGAATAGCAATCAGCCCCAGCATTTT.

The chain couples TRBV18 to TRBJ2-7, with 7 bases lining up with TRBD1. Germline CDR1 is KGHSH and CDR2 is LQKENI. The CDR3 runs to 15 residues. Germline trimming cut 0 bases from V and 3 bases from J; bases unmatched to any gene: 5. DNA for the CDR3: TGTGCCAGCTCACCACCAGGGACAGATCGCTACGAGCAGTACTTC. It yields the protein CASSPPGTDRYEQYF.

This clone was recorded once. The chain recombines TRBV18 with TRBJ2-1; maybe TRBD1 (6 bases). Germline values: CDR1 KGHSH, CDR2 LQKENI. The ends were cut back, 6 bases at V and 5 bases at J, with 17 bases in the middle. The CDR3 has 15 residues. The CDR3 coding sequence is TGTGCCAGCTCCTACGGACAGTATATCAACAATGAGCAGTTCTTC. Amino acid sequence: CASSYGQYINNEQFF.

The chain employs TRBV18 and TRBJ2-3, with 9 bases fitting TRBD2. This CDR3 comprises 16 residues. With 3 bases clipped from V and 6 bases from J, the junction kept 10 bases outside the gene matches. CDR1 is KGHSH, CDR2 LQKENI, per germline. The CDR3 DNA sequence: TGTGCCAGCTCACCCCCGGGACTAGCCGGGCAGGATACGCAGTATTTT. Protein product: CASSPPGLAGQDTQYF.

This clone appeared a few times. The chain joins TRBV4-1 to TRBJ1-5, with unresolved D. The germline V and J ends were trimmed by 1 base and 4 bases, with 8 bases remaining between them. CDR1 and CDR2 (germline): MGHRA, YSYEKL. This CDR3 comprises 14 residues. In DNA form, the CDR3 reads TGCGCCAGCAGCCAAGTAACTCCAAATCAGCCCCAGCATTTT. It specifies CASSQVTPNQPQHF.